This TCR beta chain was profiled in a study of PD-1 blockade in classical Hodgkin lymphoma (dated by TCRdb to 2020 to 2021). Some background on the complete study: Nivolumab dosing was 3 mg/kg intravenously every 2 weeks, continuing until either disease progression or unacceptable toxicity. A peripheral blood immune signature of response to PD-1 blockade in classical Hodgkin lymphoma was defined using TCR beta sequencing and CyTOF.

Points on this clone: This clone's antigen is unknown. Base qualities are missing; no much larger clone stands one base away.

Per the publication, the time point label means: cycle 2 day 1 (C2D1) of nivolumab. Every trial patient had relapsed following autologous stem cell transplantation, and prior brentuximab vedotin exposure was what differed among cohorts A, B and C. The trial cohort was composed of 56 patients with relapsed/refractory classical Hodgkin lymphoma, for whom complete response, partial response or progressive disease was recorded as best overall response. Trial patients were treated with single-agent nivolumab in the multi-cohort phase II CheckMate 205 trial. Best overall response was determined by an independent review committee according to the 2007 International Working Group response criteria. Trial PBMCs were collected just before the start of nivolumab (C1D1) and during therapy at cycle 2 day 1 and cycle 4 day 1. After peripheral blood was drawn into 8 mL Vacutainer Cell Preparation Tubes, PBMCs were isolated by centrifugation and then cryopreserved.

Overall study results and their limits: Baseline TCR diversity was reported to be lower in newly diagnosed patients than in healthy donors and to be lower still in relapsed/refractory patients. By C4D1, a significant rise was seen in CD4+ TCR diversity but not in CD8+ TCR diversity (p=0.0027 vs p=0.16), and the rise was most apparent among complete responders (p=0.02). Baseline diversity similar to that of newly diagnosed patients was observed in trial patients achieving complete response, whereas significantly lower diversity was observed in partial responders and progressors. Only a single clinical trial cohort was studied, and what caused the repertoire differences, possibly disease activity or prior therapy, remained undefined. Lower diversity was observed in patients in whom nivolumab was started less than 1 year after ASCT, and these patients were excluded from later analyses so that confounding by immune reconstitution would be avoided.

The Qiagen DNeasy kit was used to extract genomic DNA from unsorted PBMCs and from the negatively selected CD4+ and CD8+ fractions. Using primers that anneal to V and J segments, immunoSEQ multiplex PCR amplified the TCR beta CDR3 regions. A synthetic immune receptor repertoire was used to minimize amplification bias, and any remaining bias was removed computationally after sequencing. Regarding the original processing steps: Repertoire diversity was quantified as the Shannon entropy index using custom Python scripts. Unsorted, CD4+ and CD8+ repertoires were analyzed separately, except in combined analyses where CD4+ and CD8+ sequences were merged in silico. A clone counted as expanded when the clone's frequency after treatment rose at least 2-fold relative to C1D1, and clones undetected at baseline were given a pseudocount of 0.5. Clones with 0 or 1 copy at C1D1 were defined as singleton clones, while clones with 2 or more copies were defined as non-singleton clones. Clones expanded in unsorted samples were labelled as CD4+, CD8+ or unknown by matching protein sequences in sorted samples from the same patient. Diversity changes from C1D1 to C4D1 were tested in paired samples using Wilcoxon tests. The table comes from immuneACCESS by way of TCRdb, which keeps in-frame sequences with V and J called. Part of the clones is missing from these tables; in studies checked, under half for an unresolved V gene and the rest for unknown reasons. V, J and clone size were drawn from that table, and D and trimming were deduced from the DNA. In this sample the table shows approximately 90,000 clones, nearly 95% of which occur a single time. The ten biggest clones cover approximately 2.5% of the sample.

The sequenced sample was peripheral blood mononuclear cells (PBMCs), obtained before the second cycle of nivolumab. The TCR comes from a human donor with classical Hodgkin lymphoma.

The sequenced DNA is TGTGCCAGTAGTATCGGGACAGCGGATGGCTACACCTTC. Translated, it gives CASSIGTADGYTF. The sequence links TRBV19 to TRBJ1-2; TRBD1 agrees with 7 junctional bases. CDR1 and CDR2 are drawn from the germline V gene (reference sequence): LNHDA, SQIVND. The CDR3 runs 13 residues from the cysteine to the phenylalanine. The entry retains the CDR3 DNA only, 39 bases that are in frame from base 1. V trim: 3 bases; J trim: 6 bases; unmatched bases: 4.